This TCR beta chain originates from a study of blood T cell repertoires in COVID-19 (TCRdb year 2020). Context from the whole study: The collaborator samples originated in the United States, Italy and Spain and spanned the acute and convalescent phases of COVID-19. The material from the prospective study consisted of cDNA or gDNA derived from T cells, B-cell-depleted T cells, or PBMCs. Subjects who had been exposed to COVID-19, were actively infected with it, or had recovered from it provided the deeply sampled blood TCRbeta repertoires that made up the dataset. A freely available public database, intended as a resource for researchers studying the immune response to SARS-CoV-2, is where the repertoires were released. The samples were drawn from two sources: the first 160 participants of the ongoing ImmuneRACE study, and 1,000 to 1,500 subjects contributed by 6 global collaborators. A de-identified subject ID, COVID-19 status, age in years and sex were almost always included in the sample metadata. Where available, HLA class I and class II types were obtained from metadata supplied by the sample provider rather than from assay-based typing. What the research found in general, with its limitations: Clinical and demographic metadata were provided uncurated, with the amount varying by source and participant.

The immunoSEQ Assay, a bias-controlled multiplex PCR, was used to amplify TCRbeta CDR3 regions from genomic DNA. The source study handled its data this way. Within the assay, amplification of reference gene primers was used to estimate how many nucleated cells each sample contained. To quantify the absolute abundance of each unique TCRbeta CDR3 rearrangement, sequence reads were collapsed and filtered. For each sample, productive Simpson clonality was calculated by taking the square root of Simpson's diversity index across productive rearrangements. Entries here come from immuneACCESS through TCRdb and include only in-frame sequences with V and J called. Some clones fail to appear in such tables; in the studies checked, an unresolved V gene covers under half of the shortfall, and the cause of the remainder is unknown. For V, J and clone size, that table is used; D and trimming come from the DNA. The sample yields tens of thousands of clones; around 91% were counted once. The ten largest clonotypes hold under 10% of the sample.

On this clone: This receptor's antigen is unknown. No clone much larger than this one lies a single base away; base qualities are absent.

The collaborating institutions used their own protocols to collect whole blood in K2EDTA tubes. Collaborator samples were shipped for TCRbeta analysis as frozen whole blood, isolated PBMCs, or DNA extracted from either sample type. The sequenced sample was peripheral blood. The TCR was taken from a young man with active or convalescent COVID-19.

The CDR3 reads CASSAIDRGYQPQHF. The DNA reads TGTGCCAGCAGTGCCATCGACAGGGGTTATCAGCCCCAGCATTTT. This chain is built from TRBV2 and TRBJ1-5; TRBD1 agrees with 8 junctional bases. From V the trimming removes 4 bases and from J it removes 5 bases, while the gene matches leave 7 bases of the junction unaccounted for. The germline V gene sets CDR1 to SNHLY and CDR2 to FYNNEI. From the cysteine through the phenylalanine, the CDR3 covers 15 amino acids. The retained sequence is limited to the CDR3, 45 bases, with the frame set at the first base.